The source of this TCR beta chain is a study of shared clonotypes between healthy human individuals. Study-level results: On the whole, naive subsets had larger estimated richness than memory subsets had. Roughly 5% of naive CD4 clonotypes were shared across several donors.

Splitting of CD4+ cells produced CD45RA+ naive and CD45RA-negative memory subsets. The CDR3 extends over 15 amino acids. From germline, CDR1 is SGHDT and CDR2 YYEEEE. Losses at the gene ends were 5 bases for V and 1 base for J; bases not matched to a gene: 9. The test was conducted at deep level. The protocol was immunoSEQ multiplex PCR, while the TCRdb copy is restricted to in-frame clones and leaves out a portion. The sample contains approximately 1,500,000 clones, approximately 98% of which appear only once. With respect to this clone: What it binds is not known.

The J gene is TRBJ2-7, the V gene TRBV5-6; 7 nucleotides match TRBD2. The sequence was obtained from a man younger than 40 in good health. The sample consisted of naive CD4+ T cells sorted from blood. Specified subset: CD45RA+ positively selected. The CDR3 sequence: CASSRTSVGSYEQYF. Written as DNA, the CDR3 is TGTGCCAGCAGTCGGACTAGTGTAGGATCCTACGAGCAGTACTTC.